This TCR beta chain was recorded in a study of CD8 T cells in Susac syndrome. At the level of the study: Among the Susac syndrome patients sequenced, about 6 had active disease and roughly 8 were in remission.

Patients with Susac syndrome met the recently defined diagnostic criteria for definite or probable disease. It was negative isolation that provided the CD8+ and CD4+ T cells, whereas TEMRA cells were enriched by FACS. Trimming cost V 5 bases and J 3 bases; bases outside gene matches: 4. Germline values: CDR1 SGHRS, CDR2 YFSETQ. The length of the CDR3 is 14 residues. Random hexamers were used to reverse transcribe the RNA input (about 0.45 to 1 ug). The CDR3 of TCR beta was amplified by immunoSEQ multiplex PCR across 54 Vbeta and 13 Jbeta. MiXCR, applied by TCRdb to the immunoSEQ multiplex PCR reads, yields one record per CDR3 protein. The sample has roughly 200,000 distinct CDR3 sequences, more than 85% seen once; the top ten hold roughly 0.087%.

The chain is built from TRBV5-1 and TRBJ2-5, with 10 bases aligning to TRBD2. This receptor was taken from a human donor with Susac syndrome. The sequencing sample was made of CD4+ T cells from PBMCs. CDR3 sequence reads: CASRSLAGEETQYF. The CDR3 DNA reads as TGCGCCAGCAGATCGCTAGCGGGGGAAGAGACCCAGTACTTC.